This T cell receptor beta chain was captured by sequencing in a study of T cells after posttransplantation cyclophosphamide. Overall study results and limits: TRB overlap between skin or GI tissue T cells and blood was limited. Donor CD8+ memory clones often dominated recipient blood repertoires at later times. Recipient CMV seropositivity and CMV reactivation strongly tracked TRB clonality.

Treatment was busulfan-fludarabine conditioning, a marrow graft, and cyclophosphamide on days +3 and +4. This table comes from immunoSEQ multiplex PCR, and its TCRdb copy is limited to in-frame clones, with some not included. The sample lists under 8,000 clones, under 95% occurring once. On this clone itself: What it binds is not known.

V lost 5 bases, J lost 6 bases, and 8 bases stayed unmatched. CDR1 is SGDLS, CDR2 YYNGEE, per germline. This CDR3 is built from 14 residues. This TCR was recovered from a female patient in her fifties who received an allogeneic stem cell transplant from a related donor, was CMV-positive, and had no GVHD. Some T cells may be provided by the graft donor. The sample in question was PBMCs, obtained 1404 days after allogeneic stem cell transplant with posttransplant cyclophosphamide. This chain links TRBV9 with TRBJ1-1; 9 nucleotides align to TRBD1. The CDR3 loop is CASSKTGGMSEAFF. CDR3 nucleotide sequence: TGTGCCAGCAGTAAAACAGGGGGCATGTCTGAAGCTTTCTTT.